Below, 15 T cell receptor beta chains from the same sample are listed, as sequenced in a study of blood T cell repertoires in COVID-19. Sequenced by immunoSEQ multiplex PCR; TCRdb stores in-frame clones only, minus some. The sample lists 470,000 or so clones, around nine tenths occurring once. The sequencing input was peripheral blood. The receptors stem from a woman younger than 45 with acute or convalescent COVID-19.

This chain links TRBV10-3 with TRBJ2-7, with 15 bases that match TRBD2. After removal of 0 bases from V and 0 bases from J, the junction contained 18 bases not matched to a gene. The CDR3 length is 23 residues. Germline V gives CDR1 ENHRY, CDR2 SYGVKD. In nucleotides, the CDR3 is TGTGCCATCAGTGAGTCTTTGGGAAAAACAGGGACTAGCGGGGGGACCCTCTCCTACGAGCAGTACTTC. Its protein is CAISESLGKTGTSGGTLSYEQYF.

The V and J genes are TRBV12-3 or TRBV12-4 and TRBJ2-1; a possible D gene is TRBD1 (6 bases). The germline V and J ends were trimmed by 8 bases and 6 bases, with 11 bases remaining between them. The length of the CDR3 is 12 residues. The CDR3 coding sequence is TGTGCCAGCCTTGGACAGCTCAATGAGCAGTTCTTC. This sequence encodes CASLGQLNEQFF.

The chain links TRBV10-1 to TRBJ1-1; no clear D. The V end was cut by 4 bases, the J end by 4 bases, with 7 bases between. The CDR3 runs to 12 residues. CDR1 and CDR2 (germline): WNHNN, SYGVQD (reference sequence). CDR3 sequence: CASSGGTTEAFF. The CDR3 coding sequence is TGCGCCAGCAGTGGCGGTACCACTGAAGCTTTCTTT.

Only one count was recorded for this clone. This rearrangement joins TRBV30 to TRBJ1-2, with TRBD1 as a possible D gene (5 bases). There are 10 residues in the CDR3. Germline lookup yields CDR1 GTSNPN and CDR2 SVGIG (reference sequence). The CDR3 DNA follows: TGTGTCGGGGGAGACTCTGGCTACACCTTC. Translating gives CVGGDSGYTF.

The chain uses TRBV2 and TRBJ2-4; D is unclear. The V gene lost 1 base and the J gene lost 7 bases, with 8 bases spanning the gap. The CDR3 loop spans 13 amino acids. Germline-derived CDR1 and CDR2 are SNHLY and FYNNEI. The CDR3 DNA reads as TGTGCCAGCAGTGAAGAGCCCGGTAACATTCAGTACTTC. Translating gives CASSEEPGNIQYF.

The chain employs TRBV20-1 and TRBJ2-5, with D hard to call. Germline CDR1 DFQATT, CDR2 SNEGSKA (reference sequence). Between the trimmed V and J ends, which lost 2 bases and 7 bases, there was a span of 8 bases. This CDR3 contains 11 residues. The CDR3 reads CSARLLGTQYF. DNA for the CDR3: TGCAGTGCTAGACTACTCGGGACCCAGTACTTC.

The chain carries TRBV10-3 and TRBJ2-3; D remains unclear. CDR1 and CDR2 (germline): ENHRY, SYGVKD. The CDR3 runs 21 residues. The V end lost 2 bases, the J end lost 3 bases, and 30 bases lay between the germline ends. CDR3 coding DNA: TGTGCCATCAGTGAGGAATCCACCCTCCGCGGCCCCCTCGAAGGTACAGATACGCAGTATTTT. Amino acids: CAISEESTLRGPLEGTDTQYF.

The CDR3, as DNA: TGTGCCAGCTCACCACATGAGGACACTGAAGCTTTCTTT. Translating gives CASSPHEDTEAFF. The chain links TRBV18 to TRBJ1-1; no definite D call. The CDR3 runs 13 residues. Trimming shortened V by 1 base and J by 3 bases, and 6 bases separated the two germline ends. Germline V CDR1 and CDR2: KGHSH, LQKENI.

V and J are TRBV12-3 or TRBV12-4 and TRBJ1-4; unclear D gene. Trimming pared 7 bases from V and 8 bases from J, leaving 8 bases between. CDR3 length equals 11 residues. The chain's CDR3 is CASTLREKLFF. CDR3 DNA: TGTGCCAGCACCCTACGGGAAAAACTGTTTTTT.

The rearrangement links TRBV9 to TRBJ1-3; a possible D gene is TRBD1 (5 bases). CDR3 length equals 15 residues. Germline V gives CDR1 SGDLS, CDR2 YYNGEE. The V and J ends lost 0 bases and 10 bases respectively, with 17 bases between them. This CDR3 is CASSVAVGPHLTIYF. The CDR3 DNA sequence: TGTGCCAGCAGCGTAGCGGTGGGGCCGCATCTAACCATATATTTT.

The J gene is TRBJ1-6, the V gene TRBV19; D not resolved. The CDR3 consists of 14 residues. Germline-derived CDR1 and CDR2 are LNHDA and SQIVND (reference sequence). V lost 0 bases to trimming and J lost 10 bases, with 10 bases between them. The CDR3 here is CASSIDAVGSPLHF. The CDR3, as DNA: TGTGCCAGTAGTATAGATGCGGTTGGCTCACCCCTCCACTTT.

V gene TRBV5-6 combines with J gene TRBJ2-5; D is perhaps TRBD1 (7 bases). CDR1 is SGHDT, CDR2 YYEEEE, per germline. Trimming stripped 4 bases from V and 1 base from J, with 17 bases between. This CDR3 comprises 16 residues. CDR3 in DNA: TGTGCCAGCAGCCTGGTTGCGGGACAGACCCAAGAGACCCAGTACTTC. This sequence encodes CASSLVAGQTQETQYF.

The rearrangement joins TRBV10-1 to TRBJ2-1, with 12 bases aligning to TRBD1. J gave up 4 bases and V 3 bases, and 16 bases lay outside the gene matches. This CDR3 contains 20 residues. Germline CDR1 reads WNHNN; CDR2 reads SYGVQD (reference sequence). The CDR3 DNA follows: TGCGCCAGCAGTGAAGGACGCGGGACAGGGGGCTCGAGATTTTACAATGAGCAGTTCTTC. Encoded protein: CASSEGRGTGGSRFYNEQFF.

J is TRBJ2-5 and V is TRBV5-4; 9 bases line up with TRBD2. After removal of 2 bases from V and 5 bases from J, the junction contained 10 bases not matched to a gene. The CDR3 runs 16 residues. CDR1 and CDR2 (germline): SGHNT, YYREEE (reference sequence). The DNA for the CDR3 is TGTGCCAGCAGCTTATTGCGGGGGGGTTTGAAGGAGACCCAGTACTTC. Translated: CASSLLRGGLKETQYF.

This CDR3 is CASSSPGGEAFF. In nucleotides, the CDR3 is TGTGCCAGCAGTTCCCCGGGGGGTGAAGCTTTCTTT. This chain joins TRBV27 and TRBJ1-1; TRBD1 is a possible D gene (5 bases). Trimming took 4 bases from V and 7 from J, leaving 10 bases between them. CDR3 length equals 12 residues. The germline CDR1 and CDR2 sequences are MNHEY and SMNVEV (reference sequence).